This record looks at one T cell receptor (beta chain) sequence and its context. Its target is not known. The data were taken from a study of beta chain features in type 1 diabetes. At the level of the study: Fewer than 140,000,000 sorted cells were examined across all samples.

Points from the study as a whole: PCR could preferentially amplify shorter templates, alike in patients and controls.

Of the isolated RNA, all was reverse transcribed, and so the sequenced material was expressed TCRB transcripts. The protocol was immunoSEQ multiplex PCR, while the TCRdb copy is restricted to in-frame clones and leaves out a portion. The sample holds 38,000 or so clones, 64% seen once. V lost 3 bases to trimming and J lost 5 bases, with 19 bases between them. The germline V gene encodes CDR1 LNHDA and CDR2 SQIVND (reference sequence). CDR3 length equals 17 residues. The sequenced sample was Tregs from blood. V usage is TRBV19 and J usage is TRBJ2-2, with D maybe TRBD1 (7 bases). This clonotype was obtained from a woman in her twenties or thirties in good health. CDR3 bases: TGTGCCAGTAGTATGGTTCTCGGGGCAGGGGGGACCGGGGAGCTGTTTTTT. Its translation is CASSMVLGAGGTGELFF.